The T cell receptor beta chain under discussion was sequenced for a study of blood T cells in healthy people across ages. A sample-barcoded 5' primer and a J-beta primer mix were used in a second PCR of roughly 6 to 11 cycles. Template switching added a 12-random-nucleotide identifier to every cDNA molecule. TCRdb itself ran the 5' RACE reads through MiXCR, one entry per CDR3 protein. This table has hundreds of thousands of distinct CDR3 sequences, 45% to 50% appearing once. The CDR3 sequence is 15 residues long. Germline V gives CDR1 MDHEN, CDR2 SYDVKM. V shed 4 bases, J shed 3 bases, and the junction held 7 bases outside the gene matches.

The clonotype was recovered from a woman between 55 and 75 years old in good health. The chain couples TRBV28 to TRBJ1-1, with 8 bases fitting TRBD1. Sequenced input: blood. CDR3 loop: CASSSTGVSDTEAFF. The CDR3 DNA follows: TGTGCCAGCAGTTCGACAGGGGTATCTGACACTGAAGCTTTCTTT.